Sequencing of this T cell receptor (beta chain) was carried out in a study of blood T cells in healthy people across ages. The CDR3 has 15 residues. The V gene end was trimmed by 3 bases and the J gene end by 3 bases; junction bases not matched to a gene: 7. CDR1 and CDR2 from the germline V gene are DFQATT and SNEGSKA (reference sequence). For the second PCR, which ran for about 7 to 11 cycles, a sample-barcoded 5' primer and a J-beta primer mix were used. Via MiXCR, TCRdb re-called the 5' RACE reads, giving one row per CDR3 protein. The sample shows some 700,000 distinct CDR3 sequences, about 42% of them seen only once.

The source material was blood. This sequence joins TRBV20-1 and TRBJ1-4; 7 bases are shared with TRBD1. The receptor's source is an older woman in good health. The CDR3 loop reads CSASPPTGANEKLFF. In DNA form, the CDR3 reads TGCAGTGCTAGCCCCCCCACAGGGGCTAATGAAAAACTGTTTTTT.